The 31 T cell receptor beta chains given below trace back to one sample, sequenced in a study (dated by TCRdb to between 2014 and 2017). Library creation used 5' RACE. This sample was sequenced with an Illumina MiSeq. TCRdb cleaned the public reads at Q25 with fastp, built clones with MiXCR and kept in-frame beta chains. Every entry covers one CDR3 protein and lists the most common genes and DNA from its rows. The sample table contains about 57,000 distinct CDR3 sequences; only one count was recorded for less than 30% of them. Roughly 2.2% of the sample is in the top ten clones. Cells that were CD4+CD25+CD127-/low were isolated as Tregs. Specimen: tumor-infiltrating Tregs sorted from the breast tumor. Source of these receptors: a female donor with breast cancer.

Ten or more counts support this clonotype. This chain uses TRBV20-1 with TRBJ2-3, with 11 nucleotides matching TRBD2. V was pared by 4 bases and J by 4 bases, with 4 bases of the junction left unmatched. The CDR3 sequence is 14 residues long. Germline CDR1 and CDR2: DFQATT and SNEGSKA (reference sequence). CDR3 sequence (DNA): TGCAGTGCTATGGGACTAGCGGTAGCAGATACGCAGTATTTT. It specifies CSAMGLAVADTQYF.

V is TRBV20-1 and J is TRBJ2-7, with 11 nucleotides matching TRBD2. V lost 2 bases, J lost 1 base, and 1 base stayed unmatched. Germline values: CDR1 DFQATT, CDR2 SNEGSKA (reference sequence). The CDR3 runs to 14 residues. CDR3 in amino acids: CSARSSGGSYEQYF. The CDR3 DNA reads TGCAGTGCTAGATCTAGCGGGGGGTCCTACGAGCAGTACTTC.

The chain recombines TRBV5-1 with TRBJ2-3; TRBD2 agrees at 8 bases. V shed 1 base, J shed 2 bases, and the junction held 3 bases outside the gene matches. CDR1 SGHRS and CDR2 YFSETQ come from the germline V gene. CDR3 size: 15 residues. CDR3 sequence (DNA): TGCGCCAGCAGCTTGCAAGCGGGGGACACAGATACGCAGTATTTT. Its translation is CASSLQAGDTDTQYF.

This chain connects TRBV6-5 to TRBJ2-2; unclear D gene. Between the trimmed V and J ends, which lost 2 bases and 5 bases, there was a span of 3 bases. Germline V gene lookup returns CDR1 MNHEY and CDR2 SVGAGI. The CDR3 has 12 residues. CDR3 loop: CASSYLTGELFF. The CDR3 nucleotides read TGTGCCAGCAGTTACCTTACCGGGGAGCTGTTTTTT.

On this clonotype: Since a much larger clone is just one base distant, this may be a read error. The CDR3 does not close with the conserved phenylalanine or tryptophan, likely indicating a read error. This chain links TRBV7-3 with TRBJ2-1, with D tentatively TRBD2 (5 bases). Germline V gene sequence: CDR1 SGHTA, CDR2 FQGTGA. CDR3 size: 13 residues. Trimming shortened V by 1 base and J by 10 bases, and 11 bases separated the two germline ends. CDR3 sequence (DNA): TGTGCCAGCAGCTTAAGCCTAGCCAACGAGCAGTTCCTC. Residues: CASSLSLANEQFL.

This clonotype was detected ten times or more. J is TRBJ1-5 and V is TRBV6-1; D remains unclear. Germline values: CDR1 MNHNS, CDR2 SASEGT. V lost 6 bases to trimming and J lost 1 base, with 13 bases between them. The CDR3 has 15 amino acids. Here the CDR3 reads CASRDAPGSNQPQHF. The CDR3 bases are TGTGCCAGCAGGGACGCGCCGGGAAGCAATCAGCCCCAGCATTTT.

The V call is TRBV18, the J call TRBJ2-3, with no clear D. Trimming shortened V by 0 bases and J by 1 base, and 2 bases separated the two germline ends. Germline V gene sequence: CDR1 KGHSH, CDR2 LQKENI. The CDR3 covers 13 residues. The CDR3 DNA follows: TGTGCCAGCTCACCACCGGGCACAGATACGCAGTATTTT. As protein: CASSPPGTDTQYF. The variable domain in full, with the rest retrieved from reference TRBV18 and TRBJ2-3, is NAGVMQNPRHLVRRRGQEARLRCSPMKGHSHVYWYRQLPEEGLKFMVYLQKENIIDESGMPKERFSAEFPKEGPSILRIQQVVRGDSAAYFCASSPPGTDTQYFGPGTRLTVL.

This chain connects TRBV7-3 to TRBJ2-5, with D maybe TRBD2 (5 bases). Germline lookup yields CDR1 SGHTA and CDR2 FQGTGA. The CDR3 extends over 15 amino acids. V shed 5 bases and J shed 2 bases, with 15 bases lying between them. CDR3 coding DNA: TGTGCCAGCAGCCTTTTCGGGGATCCGCAAGAGACCCAGTACTTC. Translated: CASSLFGDPQETQYF.

This rearrangement joins TRBV12-3 or TRBV12-4 to TRBJ1-1; possibly TRBD1 for D (5 bases). This CDR3 contains 15 residues. Trimming shortened V by 7 bases and J by 0 bases, and 15 bases separated the two germline ends. The CDR3 loop is CASTPRAGMNTEAFF. The CDR3 DNA follows: TGTGCCAGCACTCCCCGGGCAGGGATGAACACTGAAGCTTTCTTT.

This clonotype came up a few times. The rearrangement links TRBV5-1 to TRBJ1-1, with D tentatively TRBD1 (5 bases). The CDR3 spans 17 residues. CDR1 is SGHRS, CDR2 YFSETQ, per germline. The V end was cut by 3 bases, the J end by 1 base, with 19 bases between. The CDR3 here is CASSSRRGSQTNTEAFF. The CDR3 DNA sequence: TGCGCCAGCAGCTCCCGAAGGGGCAGCCAGACGAACACTGAAGCTTTCTTT.

The chain employs TRBV7-6 and TRBJ2-7; weak D call: TRBD2 (6 bases). Germline V lookup: CDR1 SGHVS, CDR2 FNYEAQ. The CDR3 has 14 residues. V lost 0 bases to trimming and J lost 7 bases, with 13 bases between them. CDR3 DNA sequence: TGTGCCAGCAGCTTAGCGGACGGGAGAGGGGAGCAGTACTTC. Translated: CASSLADGRGEQYF.

Ten or more counts support this clonotype. The genes are TRBV11-2 and TRBJ1-1; perhaps TRBD1 as D (5 bases). V was cut by 7 bases and J by 7 bases, with 10 bases left in between. CDR3 size: 11 residues. Germline V gene data show CDR1 as SGHAT and CDR2 as FQNNGV. The CDR3 coding sequence is TGTGCCAGCACCCGGGGGATTGAAGCTTTCTTT. Amino acid sequence: CASTRGIEAFF.

In its sample, this clonotype was seen a few times. The J gene is TRBJ1-1, the V gene TRBV29-1; D is ambiguous. V lost 6 bases, J lost 0 bases, and 35 bases lay in between. The CDR3 covers 21 residues. The germline V gene has CDR1 SQVTM and CDR2 ANQGSEA. The DNA for the CDR3 is TGCAGCGTCCGATTACCTCAAGCTGAAACAACCGGACGGCCAATGAACACTGAAGCTTTCTTT. Its protein is CSVRLPQAETTGRPMNTEAFF. Variable domain in full (rest from reference TRBV29-1 and TRBJ1-1): SAVISQKPSRDICQRGTSLTIQCQVDSQVTMMFWYRQQPGQSLTLIATANQGSEATYESGFVIDKFPISRPNLTFSTLTVSNMSPEDSSIYLCSVRLPQAETTGRPMNTEAFFGQGTRLTVV.

The V call is TRBV30, the J call TRBJ2-3; TRBD2 is a possible D gene (6 bases). CDR3 length: 21 amino acids. The germline gives CDR1 GTSNPN, CDR2 SVGIG (reference sequence). V lost 6 bases and J 6 bases, leaving 40 bases between the germline ends. The CDR3 protein is CACKTPDVGASGLSHGDTQYF. The CDR3 DNA is TGTGCCTGCAAAACCCCTGATGTTGGCGCCAGCGGACTAAGCCACGGGGATACGCAGTATTTT.

This clonotype was seen many times. The chain uses TRBV29-1 and TRBJ1-1; D uncertain. The germline V and J ends were trimmed by 4 bases and 0 bases, with 9 bases remaining between them. Germline V CDR1 and CDR2: SQVTM, ANQGSEA. The CDR3 is 13 amino acids. DNA for the CDR3: TGCAGCGTTGTGCCGGGAATGAACACTGAAGCTTTCTTT. Translation: CSVVPGMNTEAFF.

Only a few counts were recorded for this clonotype. The junction shows a germline mismatch at one end, possibly a read error. This chain's CDR3 is CASSSYGGFSDEQYF. Written as DNA, the CDR3 is TGTGCCAGCAGCTCCTACGGGGGGTTCTCCGACGAGCAGTACTTC. The genes are TRBV4-2 and TRBJ2-7, with 7 bases that match TRBD2. The V gene's germline CDR1 is LGHNA and CDR2 YNFKEQ. This CDR3 spans 15 amino acids.

This clonotype was seen a handful of times. CDR3 DNA: TGTGCCAGCAGCCAAGGGACAGAGCGGTTACGAGGCTACACCTTC. Amino acid sequence: CASSQGTERLRGYTF. The genes are TRBV4-2 and TRBJ1-2; D may be TRBD1 (6 bases). The CDR3 contains 15 residues. V gave up 1 base and J gave up 8 bases, with 17 bases separating them. The germline V gene encodes CDR1 LGHNA and CDR2 YNFKEQ.

The chain combines TRBV20-1 with TRBJ2-7, with 12 bases fitting TRBD2. The V gene's germline CDR1 is DFQATT and CDR2 SNEGSKA (reference sequence). The CDR3 is 14 amino acids. V shed 3 bases, J shed 5 bases, and the junction held 5 bases outside the gene matches. CDR3 sequence (DNA): TGCAGTGCTAGGACTAGCGGGAGTGTCAACGAGCAGTACTTC. Residues: CSARTSGSVNEQYF.

This clonotype appeared a few times. The chain is built from TRBV28 and TRBJ2-3; 7 bases match TRBD2. The V gene's germline CDR1 is MDHEN and CDR2 SYDVKM. Germline trimming cut 2 bases from V and 2 bases from J; bases unmatched to any gene: 13. The CDR3 is 18 residues long. The CDR3 sequence: CASSLPPLSGTHTDTQYF. CDR3 DNA sequence: TGTGCCAGCAGTTTACCTCCCCTCAGCGGGACTCACACAGATACGCAGTATTTT.

Only a few counts were recorded for this clonotype. The rearrangement joins TRBV7-3 to TRBJ2-7; D perhaps matches TRBD2 (5 bases). V was trimmed by 0 bases and J by 6 bases, leaving 9 bases between them. The CDR3 runs to 13 residues. The germline V gene encodes CDR1 SGHTA and CDR2 FQGTGA. CDR3 sequence reads: CASSLTASSEQYF. CDR3 DNA sequence: TGTGCCAGCAGCTTAACAGCTAGCTCCGAGCAGTACTTC.

The gene calls are TRBV10-2 and TRBJ2-7; the D gene could be TRBD1 or TRBD2 (5 bases each). The CDR3 length is 11 residues. The V end lost 8 bases, the J end lost 3 bases, and 8 bases lay between the germline ends. Germline V gene lookup returns CDR1 WSHSY and CDR2 SAAADI. The CDR3 protein is CASGTVYEQYF. Written as DNA, the CDR3 is TGCGCCAGCGGGACGGTCTACGAGCAGTACTTC.

Ten or more counts support this clonotype. This chain uses TRBV4-3 with TRBJ1-2; D ambiguous. The germline V and J ends were trimmed by 0 bases and 2 bases, with 10 bases remaining between them. Germline loops: CDR1 LGHNA, CDR2 YSLEER. The CDR3 contains 15 residues. CDR3 sequence: CASSQDRGGNYGYTF. Written as DNA, the CDR3 is TGCGCCAGCAGCCAAGATAGAGGAGGGAACTATGGCTACACCTTC.

This clonotype was counted only a few times. The chain employs TRBV10-2 and TRBJ2-5; D is possibly TRBD2 (6 bases). The length of the CDR3 is 16 residues. Germline V gene data show CDR1 as WSHSY and CDR2 as SAAADI. V lost 0 bases, J lost 4 bases, and 15 bases lay in between. The CDR3 region has the DNA TGCGCCAGCAGTGAGTCGCGGGGCAGGGTTCGAGAGACCCAGTACTTC. Its translation is CASSESRGRVRETQYF.

This rearrangement joins TRBV7-3 to TRBJ1-1; TRBD1 agrees at 8 bases. J lost 10 bases, V lost 5 bases, and 6 bases had no gene match. The V gene's germline CDR1 is SGHTA and CDR2 FQGTGA. CDR3 length: 12 residues. CDR3 loop: CASSPGTGGAFF. CDR3 coding DNA: TGTGCCAGCAGCCCAGGGACAGGTGGAGCTTTCTTT.

The gene calls are TRBV9 and TRBJ2-5, with D uncertain. V was trimmed by 0 bases and J by 5 bases, leaving 8 bases between them. In germline, CDR1 is SGDLS, CDR2 YYNGEE. The CDR3 runs to 13 residues. The DNA for the CDR3 is TGTGCCAGCAGCGTAGGAAGGAAGGAGACCCAGTACTTC. It specifies CASSVGRKETQYF.

Regarding this clonotype: Being one base from a much bigger clone, this may be a read error. This sequence joins TRBV4-1 and TRBJ2-7; 10 bases are shared with TRBD1. This CDR3 spans 14 amino acids. Looked up from germline, CDR1 is MGHRA and CDR2 is YSYEKL. The DNA of the CDR3 is TGCACCAGCAGCCTCCGGGACAGGGGCTACGAGCAGTACTTC. Translated, it gives CTSSLRDRGYEQYF.

In this sample, this clonotype turned up many times. The V gene is TRBV6-5, the J gene TRBJ2-7; no definite D call. The CDR3 covers 14 residues. Germline-derived CDR1 and CDR2 are MNHEY and SVGAGI. Trimming shortened V by 2 bases and J by 2 bases, and 10 bases separated the two germline ends. Here the CDR3 reads CASSYSRIPYEQYF. CDR3 DNA sequence: TGTGCCAGCAGTTACAGCAGAATACCCTACGAGCAGTACTTC.

This clonotype has at least ten counts. V usage is TRBV27 and J usage is TRBJ1-2; D is ambiguous. The CDR3 totals 14 residues. V lost 4 bases and J lost 2, with 11 bases in between. CDR1 is MNHEY and CDR2 is SMNVEV in the germline V gene (reference sequence). In DNA, the CDR3 is TGTGCCAGCAGTTGGAAGGCCTCGAACTATGGCTACACCTTC. It codes for CASSWKASNYGYTF.

CDR3 in amino acids: CASSPGLAGGQQFF. The CDR3 DNA reads as TGTGCCAGCAGCCCGGGACTAGCGGGAGGCCAGCAGTTCTTC. J is TRBJ2-1 and V is TRBV21-1; TRBD2, as called in the table, went unchecked against the DNA. TRBV21-1 is listed as a pseudogene. This CDR3 has 14 amino acids.

This chain uses TRBV4-2 with TRBJ2-5; TRBD1 or TRBD2 may be the D gene (5 bases each). The CDR3 is 14 residues long. The V gene's germline CDR1 is LGHNA and CDR2 YNFKEQ. Between the trimmed V and J ends, which lost 0 bases and 2 bases, there was a span of 7 bases. In DNA form, the CDR3 reads TGTGCCAGCAGCCAAGAGGGGGAGCAAGAGACCCAGTACTTC. It specifies CASSQEGEQETQYF.

With respect to this clonotype: The junction departs from the called germline gene at one end, perhaps through a read error. CDR3 in amino acids: CGVSLAGVTDTQYF. CDR3 in DNA: TGCGGCGTTTCTCTGGCAGGGGTGACAGATACGCAGTATTTT. The chain couples TRBV29-1 to TRBJ2-3, with D possibly matching TRBD1 (6 bases). The germline gives CDR1 SQVTM, CDR2 ANQGSEA. CDR3 length: 14 residues.